This is a list of T cell receptor beta chains from one sample in a study of cytomegalovirus exposure and HLA in healthy donors. Measured with immunoSEQ multiplex PCR; TCRdb has only the in-frame clones, and not every one. The sample yields around 200,000 clones, of which the top ten take up around 0.79%. Sequenced sample: PBMCs. The receptor source for this set is a woman in her late teens or twenties in good health and CMV-seropositive. Each CDR3 is given with its conserved first and last residue. Each record gives: CDR3 protein, CDR3 DNA, J gene, D gene, V gene. A D gene is named only where the DNA matches it firmly.

cdr3_aa: CASSSTRTTYNEQFF; cdr3_nt: TGCGCCAGCAGCTCTACCCGGACTACCTACAATGAGCAGTTCTTC; j_call: TRBJ2-1; d_call: -; v_call: TRBV5-1
cdr3_aa: CASSASGTGACTF; cdr3_nt: TGTGCCAGCAGTGCATCCGGGACAGGGGCCTGCACCTTC; j_call: TRBJ1-2; d_call: TRBD1; v_call: TRBV6-1
cdr3_aa: CASTSSNQPQHF; cdr3_nt: TGTGCCAGTACGTCTAGCAATCAGCCCCAGCATTTT; j_call: TRBJ1-5; d_call: -; v_call: TRBV19
cdr3_aa: CASGGIRAFF; cdr3_nt: TGTGCCAGCGGGGGCATCCGGGCTTTCTTT; j_call: TRBJ1-1; d_call: -; v_call: TRBV2
cdr3_aa: CASSANGAEAFF; cdr3_nt: TGTGCCAGCAGCGCGAACGGGGCTGAAGCTTTCTTT; j_call: TRBJ1-1; d_call: -; v_call: TRBV5-6
cdr3_aa: CAISDQFGEIAEAFF; cdr3_nt: TGTGCCATCAGTGACCAATTTGGGGAGATCGCTGAAGCTTTCTTT; j_call: TRBJ1-1; d_call: -; v_call: TRBV10-3
cdr3_aa: CASSFSVNDEKLFF; cdr3_nt: TGTGCCAGCAGCTTCTCAGTCAACGATGAAAAACTGTTTTTT; j_call: TRBJ1-4; d_call: -; v_call: TRBV11-2
cdr3_aa: CAWSVTGRAGELFF; cdr3_nt: TGTGCCTGGAGTGTAACAGGGCGGGCCGGGGAGCTGTTTTTT; j_call: TRBJ2-2; d_call: -; v_call: TRBV30
cdr3_aa: CASSLATGNYNEQFF; cdr3_nt: TGCGCCAGCAGCTTGGCGACAGGGAACTACAATGAGCAGTTCTTC; j_call: TRBJ2-1; d_call: TRBD1; v_call: TRBV5-1
cdr3_aa: CASSPYRETEAFF; cdr3_nt: TGTGCCAGCAGCCCGTACAGGGAAACTGAAGCTTTCTTT; j_call: TRBJ1-1; d_call: -; v_call: TRBV11-1
cdr3_aa: CASRETGGGSTYEQYF; cdr3_nt: TGTGCCAGCAGGGAAACGGGAGGGGGCTCAACCTACGAGCAGTACTTC; j_call: TRBJ2-7; d_call: -; v_call: TRBV5-6
cdr3_aa: CASSQGTNPREKLFF; cdr3_nt: TGCGCCAGCAGCCAAGGAACAAACCCGCGGGAAAAACTGTTTTTT; j_call: TRBJ1-4; d_call: -; v_call: TRBV4-3
cdr3_aa: CASSLAGGPWTDTQYF; cdr3_nt: TGTGCCAGCAGCTTAGCGGGAGGGCCGTGGACAGATACGCAGTATTTT; j_call: TRBJ2-3; d_call: TRBD2; v_call: TRBV7-9
cdr3_aa: CAWSHGGAASYEQYF; cdr3_nt: TGTGCCTGGAGCCACGGAGGAGCGGCATCCTACGAGCAGTACTTC; j_call: TRBJ2-7; d_call: -; v_call: TRBV30
cdr3_aa: CASSYRGQGPYGYTF; cdr3_nt: TGTGCCAGCAGTTACCGGGGACAGGGCCCCTATGGCTACACCTTC; j_call: TRBJ1-2; d_call: TRBD1; v_call: TRBV6-5
cdr3_aa: CASGPLNYGYTF; cdr3_nt: TGTGCCAGCGGTCCACTTAACTATGGCTACACCTTC; j_call: TRBJ1-2; d_call: -; v_call: TRBV9
cdr3_aa: CASRVEEFGRETGELFF; cdr3_nt: TGCGCCAGCAGGGTTGAGGAGTTCGGGAGGGAAACCGGGGAGCTGTTTTTT; j_call: TRBJ2-2; d_call: TRBD2; v_call: TRBV5-1
cdr3_aa: CSASDSYEQYF; cdr3_nt: TGCAGTGCCTCGGACAGTTACGAGCAGTACTTC; j_call: TRBJ2-7; d_call: -; v_call: TRBV20-1
cdr3_aa: CASRPPGTGTNLTEAFF; cdr3_nt: TGTGCAAGTCGCCCGCCCGGGACAGGAACAAATTTAACTGAAGCTTTCTTT; j_call: TRBJ1-1; d_call: -; v_call: TRBV12-2
cdr3_aa: CASSFPTQSLTEAFF; cdr3_nt: TGTGCCAGCAGCTTCCCCACACAGTCCCTAACTGAAGCTTTCTTT; j_call: TRBJ1-1; d_call: -; v_call: TRBV5-6
cdr3_aa: CASSQGLLAVQETQYF; cdr3_nt: TGCGCCAGCAGCCAAGGCTTACTAGCGGTTCAAGAGACCCAGTACTTC; j_call: TRBJ2-5; d_call: TRBD2; v_call: TRBV4-1
cdr3_aa: CASSRGNQPQHF; cdr3_nt: TGTGCCAGCAGTCGGGGCAATCAGCCCCAGCATTTT; j_call: TRBJ1-5; d_call: -; v_call: TRBV27
cdr3_aa: CSATGLRGTGELFF; cdr3_nt: TGCAGCGCCACGGGTCTCCGGGGCACCGGGGAGCTGTTTTTT; j_call: TRBJ2-2; d_call: -; v_call: TRBV29-1
cdr3_aa: CASRYRGPYRGMNTEAFF; cdr3_nt: TGTGCCAGCAGGTATAGGGGTCCCTACAGGGGCATGAACACTGAAGCTTTCTTT; j_call: TRBJ1-1; d_call: TRBD1; v_call: TRBV27
cdr3_aa: CASSPGLAANPSTDTQYF; cdr3_nt: TGTGCCAGCAGCCCTGGACTAGCGGCAAATCCTAGCACAGATACGCAGTATTTT; j_call: TRBJ2-3; d_call: TRBD2; v_call: TRBV11-2
cdr3_aa: CASSSEQGADEKLFF; cdr3_nt: TGCGCCAGCAGCTCCGAACAGGGGGCGGATGAAAAACTGTTTTTT; j_call: TRBJ1-4; d_call: TRBD1; v_call: TRBV5-1
cdr3_aa: CSVEGQGVDEQFF; cdr3_nt: TGCAGCGTTGAGGGACAGGGTGTGGATGAGCAGTTCTTC; j_call: TRBJ2-1; d_call: TRBD1; v_call: TRBV29-1
cdr3_aa: CASSQKGAGTQYF; cdr3_nt: TGTGCCAGCAGTCAAAAGGGGGCCGGAACCCAGTACTTC; j_call: TRBJ2-5; d_call: TRBD1; v_call: TRBV27
cdr3_aa: CATSRVGVVDEQFF; cdr3_nt: TGTGCCACCAGCAGAGTCGGGGTTGTGGATGAGCAGTTCTTC; j_call: TRBJ2-1; d_call: -; v_call: TRBV15
cdr3_aa: CASSLVGQGGYEQYF; cdr3_nt: TGTGCCAGCAGTTTAGTTGGACAGGGGGGCTACGAGCAGTACTTC; j_call: TRBJ2-7; d_call: TRBD1; v_call: TRBV27
cdr3_aa: CASSLWRAGGTDTQYF; cdr3_nt: TGTGCCAGCAGCTTGTGGCGGGCTGGGGGCACAGATACGCAGTATTTT; j_call: TRBJ2-3; d_call: -; v_call: TRBV5-6
cdr3_aa: CASSLTAGAGELFF; cdr3_nt: TGTGCCAGCAGTCTGACAGCGGGAGCCGGGGAGCTGTTTTTT; j_call: TRBJ2-2; d_call: TRBD2; v_call: TRBV6-5
cdr3_aa: CASSVDIYTEAFF; cdr3_nt: TGTGCCAGCAGTGTGGACATCTACACTGAAGCTTTCTTT; j_call: TRBJ1-1; d_call: -; v_call: TRBV2
cdr3_aa: CATPLGGTSYNEQFF; cdr3_nt: TGTGCCACCCCTCTGGGAGGGACCTCCTACAATGAGCAGTTCTTC; j_call: TRBJ2-1; d_call: TRBD2; v_call: TRBV7-9